There are a few counts of the clone carrying this T cell receptor beta chain. Its antigen is still unknown. Sequencing used immunoSEQ multiplex PCR; TCRdb keeps in-frame clones, though not all of them. This table holds under 80,000 clones, roughly 90% found once. The data were obtained in a study of OX40 agonist ivuxolimab in advanced cancers. Notes on the study in general: In general, CD8+ T cells held more expanded clones than CD4+ did, on average.

Trimming removed 4 bases from V and 0 bases from J; junction bases left unmatched: 3. Germline V gene data show CDR1 as MGHRA and CDR2 as YSYEKL. This CDR3 spans 16 amino acids. This sequence originates from an adult with an advanced solid tumor such as melanoma, head and neck, liver or kidney cancer. The specimen was CD4+ or CD8+ T cells sorted from blood, collected in a trial of the OX40 agonist ivuxolimab. The gene calls are TRBV4-1 and TRBJ1-5; 10 nucleotides line up with TRBD1. CDR3 in amino acids: CASSPTGGGSNQPQHF. CDR3 DNA: TGCGCCAGCAGCCCGACAGGGGGCGGTAGCAATCAGCCCCAGCATTTT.